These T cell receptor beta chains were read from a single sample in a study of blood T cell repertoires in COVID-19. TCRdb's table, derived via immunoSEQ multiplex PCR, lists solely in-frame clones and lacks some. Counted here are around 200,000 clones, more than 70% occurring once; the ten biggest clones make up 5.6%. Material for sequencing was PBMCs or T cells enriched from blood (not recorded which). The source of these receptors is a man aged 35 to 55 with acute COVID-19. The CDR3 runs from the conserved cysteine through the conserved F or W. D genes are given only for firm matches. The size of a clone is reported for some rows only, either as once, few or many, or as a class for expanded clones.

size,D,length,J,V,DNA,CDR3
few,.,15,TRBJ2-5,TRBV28,TGTGCCAGCAGTCCATCAGACAGCTTTGGGGAGACCCAGTACTTC,CASSPSDSFGETQYF
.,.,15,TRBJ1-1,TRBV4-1,TGCGCCAGCAGCCCAACCAGCGGGATGAACACTGAAGCTTTCTTT,CASSPTSGMNTEAFF
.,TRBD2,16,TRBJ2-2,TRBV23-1,TGCGCCAGCAGTCCATTCGCCGGGACTAGTACCGGGGAGCTGTTTTTT,CASSPFAGTSTGELFF
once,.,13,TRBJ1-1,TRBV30,TGTGCCTGGAGTTCCGACAGCCCGGGAGGGGCTTTCTTT,CAWSSDSPGGAFF
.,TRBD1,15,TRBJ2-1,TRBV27,TGTGCCAGCAGTACGGAGGACAGGGCTTTGAATGAGCAGTTCTTC,CASSTEDRALNEQFF
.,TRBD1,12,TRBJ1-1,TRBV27,TGTGCCAGCAGTACAGGGGCCACTGAAGCTTTCTTT,CASSTGATEAFF
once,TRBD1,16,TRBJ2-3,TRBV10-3,TGTGCCATCAGTGAACCCGGGACAGTAAACACAGATACGCAGTATTTT,CAISEPGTVNTDTQYF
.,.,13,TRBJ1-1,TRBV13,TGTGCCAGCCACTTGAGGGGGGGGGCTGAAGCTTTCTTT,CASHLRGGAEAFF
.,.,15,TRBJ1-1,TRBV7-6,TGTGCCAGCAGCTTAGCGGCCCAGTCCTACACTGAAGCTTTCTTT,CASSLAAQSYTEAFF
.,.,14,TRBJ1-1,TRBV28,TGTGCCAGCAGTATGGGGGAGGGGAACACTGAAGCTTTCTTT,CASSMGEGNTEAFF
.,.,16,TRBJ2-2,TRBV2,TGTGCCAGCTCGGGGTTATCAGGGGGGTACACCGGGGAGCTGTTTTTT,CASSGLSGGYTGELFF
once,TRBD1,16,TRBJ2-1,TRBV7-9,TGTGCCAGCAGATCCAGACCGGGACAGGGGTTGGATGAGCAGTTCTTC,CASRSRPGQGLDEQFF
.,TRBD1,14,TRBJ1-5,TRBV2,TGTGCCAGCAGAGAAACAGGGGTAAATCAGCCCCAGCATTTT,CASRETGVNQPQHF
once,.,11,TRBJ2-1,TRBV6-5,TGTGCCAGCAGTTATTCGAATGAGCAGTTCTTC,CASSYSNEQFF
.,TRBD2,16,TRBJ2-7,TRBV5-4,TGTGCCAGCAGCTCGTCGACTAGCGGGAGACCCTACGAGCAGTACTTC,CASSSSTSGRPYEQYF
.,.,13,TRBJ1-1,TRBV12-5,TGTGCTAGTGGTGCGGACAGTTACACTGAAGCTTTCTTT,CASGADSYTEAFF
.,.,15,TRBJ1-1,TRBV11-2,TGTGCCAGCAGCCCATCGACAGAAATGAACACTGAAGCTTTCTTT,CASSPSTEMNTEAFF
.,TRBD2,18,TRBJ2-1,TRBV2,TGTGCCAGCAGTGCACCGGGACTAAGTTCTGGGGATTACAATGAGCAGTTCTTC,CASSAPGLSSGDYNEQFF
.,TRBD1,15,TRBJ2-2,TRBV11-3,TGTGCCAGCAGCCGGGACAGAGGGAACACCGGGGAGCTGTTTTTT,CASSRDRGNTGELFF
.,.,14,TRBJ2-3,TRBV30,TGTGCCTGGGGCAGGGGCCTTGGCACAGATACGCAGTATTTT,CAWGRGLGTDTQYF
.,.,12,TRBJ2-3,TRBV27,TGTGCCAGCATCTCCCGGAGCACGGAGCCCTATTTT,CASISRSTEPYF
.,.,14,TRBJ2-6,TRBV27,TGTGCCAGCAGTTTTGGGCGTGGGGCCAACGTCCTGACTTTC,CASSFGRGANVLTF
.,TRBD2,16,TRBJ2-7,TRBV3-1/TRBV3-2,TGTGCCAGCAGCCAGAACCCGGGACTAGCCGTCTACGAGCAGTACTTC,CASSQNPGLAVYEQYF
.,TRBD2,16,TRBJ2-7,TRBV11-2,TGTGCCAGCAGCTTAAAATCGCTAGCGGGATCCTACGAGCAGTACTTC,CASSLKSLAGSYEQYF
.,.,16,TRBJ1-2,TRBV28,TGTGCCAGCAGTCCCTCGGGGAACAGGGAAGGAGATGGCTACACCTTC,CASSPSGNREGDGYTF
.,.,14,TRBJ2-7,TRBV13,TGTGCCAGCAGCTTGCGCTCTGGTCCCTACGAGCAGTACTTC,CASSLRSGPYEQYF
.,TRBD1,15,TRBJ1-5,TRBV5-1,TGCGCCAGGGATGGGACAGGGGGCTTCAATCAGCCCCAGCATTTT,CARDGTGGFNQPQHF
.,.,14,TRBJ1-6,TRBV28,TGTGCCAGCAGCCGCGGGCCCGAGTATTCACCCCTCCACTTT,CASSRGPEYSPLHF
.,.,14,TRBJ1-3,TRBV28,TGTGCCAGCATCTCAGGGTTGGCTGGAAACACCATATATTTT,CASISGLAGNTIYF
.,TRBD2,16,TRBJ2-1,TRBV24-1,TGTGCCACCAGTGGAGGCGCAGTTCCGGGACTAGCAGGGCAGTTCTTC,CATSGGAVPGLAGQFF
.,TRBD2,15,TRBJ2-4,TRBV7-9,TGTGCCAGCAGCCCTAGCGGGAGGGCCCTCAACATTCAGTACTTC,CASSPSGRALNIQYF
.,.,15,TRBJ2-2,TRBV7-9,TGTGCCAGCAGCCGCCCGGTCTCGAACACCGGGGAGCTGTTTTTT,CASSRPVSNTGELFF
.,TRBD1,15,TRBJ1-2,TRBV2,TGTGCCAGCCGGGACAGGGTCATGAGGAACTATGGCTACACCTTC,CASRDRVMRNYGYTF
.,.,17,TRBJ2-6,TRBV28,TGTGCCAGCAGTTTCGCCCCGGTAATCTCTGGGGCCAACGTCCTGACTTTC,CASSFAPVISGANVLTF
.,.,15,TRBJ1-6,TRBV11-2,TGTGCCAGCAGCTTCCCTAGCTCCTATAATTCACCCCTCCACTTT,CASSFPSSYNSPLHF
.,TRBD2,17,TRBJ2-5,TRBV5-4,TGTGCCAGCAGCTTCGCGGGAGGGGGGGAGGTCCAAGAGACCCAGTACTTC,CASSFAGGGEVQETQYF
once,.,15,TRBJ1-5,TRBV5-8,TGTGCCAGCAGCTTGGAGGGGGTTAGCAATCAGCCCCAGCATTTT,CASSLEGVSNQPQHF
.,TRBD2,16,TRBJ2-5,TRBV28,TGTGCCACATTAGGCCCTTGGGAGGGACGGGTGGAGACCCAGTACTTC,CATLGPWEGRVETQYF
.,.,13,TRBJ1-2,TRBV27,TGTGCCAGCAGTTTCCAGGGATACTATGGCTACACCTTC,CASSFQGYYGYTF
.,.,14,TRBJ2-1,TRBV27,TGTGCCAGCAGTCCCCTCGGGGGAAGGAATGAGCAGTTCTTC,CASSPLGGRNEQFF